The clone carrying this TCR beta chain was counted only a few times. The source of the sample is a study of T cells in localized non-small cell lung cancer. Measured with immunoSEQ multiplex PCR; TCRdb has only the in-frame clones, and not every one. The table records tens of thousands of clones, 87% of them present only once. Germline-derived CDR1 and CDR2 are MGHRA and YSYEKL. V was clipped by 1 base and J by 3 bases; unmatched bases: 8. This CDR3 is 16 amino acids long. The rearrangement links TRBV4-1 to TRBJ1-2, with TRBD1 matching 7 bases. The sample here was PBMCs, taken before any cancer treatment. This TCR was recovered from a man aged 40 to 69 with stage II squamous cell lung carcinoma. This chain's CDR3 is CASSQAVAGGDYGYTF. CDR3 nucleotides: TGCGCCAGCAGCCAAGCGGTCGCAGGGGGTGACTATGGCTACACCTTC.